Following are 28 T cell receptor beta chains from one sample sequenced in a study of blood T cell repertoires in COVID-19 (TCRdb year 2020). The library was prepared using the immunoSEQ multiplex PCR assay. The table comes from immuneACCESS by way of TCRdb, which keeps in-frame sequences with V and J called. Part of the clones is missing from these tables; in studies checked, under half for an unresolved V gene and the rest for unknown reasons. The sample has roughly 170,000 clones on record, around two thirds of them singletons. Of the sample, about 3% falls within the top ten clones. The sample was peripheral blood. The receptor set was obtained from a woman older than 75 with acute or convalescent COVID-19.

As DNA, the CDR3 is TGTGCCAGCAGCTTAGAGGAGTTAGGGGGGGCGACTGGAAACACCATATATTTT. It yields the protein CASSLEELGGATGNTIYF. The chain uses TRBV7-4 and TRBJ1-3; a weak D match, TRBD1 (6 bases). CDR3 length: 18 residues. V was pared by 1 base and J by 2 bases, with 18 bases between. Germline CDR1 is SGHVT and CDR2 is SQSDAQ.

This chain uses TRBV27 with TRBJ1-1, with D perhaps TRBD1 (5 bases). Per germline, CDR1 MNHEY and CDR2 SMNVEV (reference sequence). V lost 7 bases and J lost 3, with 12 bases in between. This CDR3 is 13 amino acids long. Written as DNA, the CDR3 is TGTGCCAGCACTCGCTGGGGGGACACTGAAGCTTTCTTT. It yields the protein CASTRWGDTEAFF.

The sample holds a few counts of this clone. This chain uses TRBV5-1 with TRBJ2-2; TRBD2 agrees at 12 bases. Germline values: CDR1 SGHRS, CDR2 YFSETQ. This CDR3 is 17 amino acids long. Trimming took 0 bases from V and 5 from J; bases not matched to a gene: 5. The CDR3 is CASSLGLAGVRTGELFF. In DNA, the CDR3 is TGCGCCAGCAGCTTGGGACTAGCGGGAGTGAGAACCGGGGAGCTGTTTTTT.

The chain recombines TRBV5-1 with TRBJ1-1; tentatively, D is TRBD1 (6 bases). This CDR3 contains 14 residues. In germline, CDR1 is SGHRS, CDR2 YFSETQ. Trimming left V 1 base short and J 6 bases short, with 13 bases between. The CDR3 nucleotides are TGCGCCAGCAGCTTGTCTACAGGGACCGCTGAAGCTTTCTTT. This codes for CASSLSTGTAEAFF.

The chain uses TRBV28 and TRBJ2-3; TRBD2 agrees at 15 bases. CDR3 length: 18 amino acids. The germline gives CDR1 MDHEN, CDR2 SYDVKM. With V trimmed by 4 bases and J by 2 bases, 7 bases remained unmatched. The CDR3: CASSSWTSGRDPTDTQYF. The CDR3 nucleotides read TGTGCCAGCAGTTCCTGGACTAGCGGGAGGGACCCCACAGATACGCAGTATTTT.

The V and J genes are TRBV5-1 and TRBJ2-1, with TRBD2 matching over 7 bases. There are 17 residues in the CDR3. CDR1 and CDR2 from the germline V gene are SGHRS and YFSETQ. The V gene end was trimmed by 2 bases and the J gene end by 4 bases; junction bases not matched to a gene: 12. For the CDR3, the DNA is TGCGCCAGCAGCTTTGGCGGGGGTCCTAACGATTACAATGAGCAGTTCTTC. Protein sequence: CASSFGGGPNDYNEQFF.

This chain connects TRBV28 to TRBJ2-7; possible D gene TRBD2, 6 bases. Trimming left V 7 bases short and J 1 base short, with 11 bases between. The CDR3 runs 13 residues. The germline CDR1 and CDR2 sequences are MDHEN and SYDVKM. CDR3 in amino acids: CASIRGLSYEQYF. The CDR3 DNA sequence: TGTGCCAGCATAAGGGGACTTTCCTACGAGCAGTACTTC.

The CDR3 coding sequence is TGTGCCAGCAGTAGGACAGGGGGTAACTACGAGCAGTACTTC. Protein: CASSRTGGNYEQYF. V usage is TRBV28 and J usage is TRBJ2-7; 10 nucleotides align to TRBD1. Germline V gives CDR1 MDHEN, CDR2 SYDVKM. The CDR3 is made up of 14 amino acids. Trimming removed 5 bases from V and 3 bases from J; junction bases left unmatched: 4. The full variable domain, with the rest looked up from reference TRBV28 and TRBJ2-7, is DVKVTQSSRYLVKRTGEKVFLECVQDMDHENMFWYRQDPGLGLRLIYFSYDVKMKEKGDIPEGYSVSREKKERFSLILESASTNQTSMYLCASSRTGGNYEQYFGPGTRLTVT.

The chain is built from TRBV4-3 and TRBJ2-7, with 8 bases aligning to TRBD2. The ends lost 2 bases at V and 2 bases at J; junction bases unmatched: 8. In germline, CDR1 is LGHNA, CDR2 YSLEER. CDR3 length: 16 amino acids. The CDR3 DNA reads TGCGCCAGCAGCCAACTGAGCGGGAGTTTTCCCTACGAGCAGTACTTC. It specifies CASSQLSGSFPYEQYF.

The chain recombines TRBV9 with TRBJ1-1; D is possibly TRBD1 (5 bases). The CDR3 contains 15 residues. V was shortened by 1 base and J by 4 bases, with 14 bases between the two germline ends. Germline V gene lookup returns CDR1 SGDLS and CDR2 YYNGEE. The CDR3 DNA follows: TGTGCCAGCAGCGTACGGGGGGATCGGAGCACTGAAGCTTTCTTT. Translating gives CASSVRGDRSTEAFF.

The V gene is TRBV6-5, the J gene TRBJ2-7; D uncertain. V lost 6 bases, J lost 2 bases, and 14 bases lay in between. Germline CDR1 is MNHEY and CDR2 is SVGAGI. The CDR3 sequence is 14 residues long. The CDR3 sequence: CASRITGQAYEQYF. CDR3 nucleotides: TGTGCCAGCAGGATAACCGGCCAGGCCTACGAGCAGTACTTC.

The chain employs TRBV18 and TRBJ1-5; 10 bases agree with TRBD1. CDR3 size: 14 residues. Germline assignment: CDR1 KGHSH and CDR2 LQKENI. J lost 4 bases, V lost 4 bases, and 1 base had no gene match. The DNA for the CDR3 is TGTGCCAGCTCACGGGACAGGGGTAATCAGCCCCAGCATTTT. It encodes CASSRDRGNQPQHF.

The genes are TRBV19 and TRBJ1-2, with 10 bases that match TRBD1. The germline V gene encodes CDR1 LNHDA and CDR2 SQIVND (reference sequence). Trimming removed 5 bases from V and 6 bases from J; junction bases left unmatched: 9. The CDR3 contains 15 residues. In nucleotides, the CDR3 is TGTGCCAGTAGTTCCCGGGACAGGGGACGAAATGGCTACACCTTC. Its protein is CASSSRDRGRNGYTF.

The V call is TRBV19, the J call TRBJ1-2; D not certain. The CDR3 is 13 amino acids. Germline V CDR1 and CDR2: LNHDA, SQIVND (reference sequence). Deletions cut 4 bases from V and 8 bases from J, with 14 bases between. The CDR3 reads CASSTVLQRGYTF. The CDR3 nucleotides are TGTGCCAGTAGTACAGTCCTACAGCGGGGCTACACCTTC.

The chain combines TRBV7-2 with TRBJ2-1, with D possibly being TRBD2 (6 bases). Trimming cost V 0 bases and J 0 bases, with 6 bases left between them. CDR1 and CDR2 (germline): SGHTA, FQGNSA. There are 15 residues in the CDR3. The DNA of the CDR3 is TGTGCCAGCAGCTTAGCCGGGAGCTCCTACAATGAGCAGTTCTTC. The encoded protein is CASSLAGSSYNEQFF.

This clone was seen only a few times. The V call is TRBV28, the J call TRBJ1-5; D is perhaps TRBD1 (6 bases). CDR1 and CDR2 from the germline V gene are MDHEN and SYDVKM. This CDR3 has 14 amino acids. V dropped 10 bases and J dropped 3 bases, with 16 bases sitting between them. In DNA form, the CDR3 reads TGTGCCACCCTTTTGACAGGAATCAATCAGCCCCAGCATTTT. It codes for CATLLTGINQPQHF.

The gene calls are TRBV7-2 and TRBJ2-5; D might be TRBD2 (5 bases). Trimming shortened V by 3 bases and J by 2 bases, and 10 bases separated the two germline ends. Germline values: CDR1 SGHTA, CDR2 FQGNSA. The CDR3 totals 14 residues. CDR3 nucleotide sequence: TGTGCCAGCAGCTTCCAGACTACTCAAGAGACCCAGTACTTC. It codes for CASSFQTTQETQYF. The complete variable domain, with remaining parts taken from reference TRBV7-2 and TRBJ2-5, reads GAGVSQSPSNKVTEKGKDVELRCDPISGHTALYWYRQSLGQGLEFLIYFQGNSAPDKSGLPSDRFSAERTGGSVSTLTIQRTQQEDSAVYLCASSFQTTQETQYFGPGTRLLVL.

For this clone: Other DNA sequences from this sample encode an identical CDR3 as well. This sequence joins TRBV19 and TRBJ2-2, with a weak D call TRBD1 (5 bases). The CDR3 consists of 14 residues. Germline V lookup: CDR1 LNHDA, CDR2 SQIVND (reference sequence). With 1 base removed from V and 5 bases from J, the gap between germline ends came to 8 bases. The CDR3 nucleotides are TGTGCCAGTAGTATAGGGGGCGCTACCGGGGAGCTGTTTTTT. It translates to CASSIGGATGELFF.

This chain connects TRBV6-5 to TRBJ2-4; 9 positions agree with TRBD1. There are 15 residues in the CDR3. Germline V gene lookup returns CDR1 MNHEY and CDR2 SVGAGI. The junction had 1 base not matched to a gene; V was cut back by 4 bases and J by 0 bases. CDR3 loop: CASSSTGGAKNIQYF. The CDR3 DNA sequence: TGTGCCAGCAGTTCGACAGGGGGAGCCAAAAACATTCAGTACTTC.

This clone was seen a few times. The chain combines TRBV24-1 with TRBJ2-4; 7 nucleotides agree with TRBD2. This CDR3 has 14 amino acids. The V and J ends lost 4 bases and 6 bases, in that order; junction bases with no gene match: 5. Germline CDR1 KGHDR, CDR2 SFDVKD. The CDR3 is CATSDSREANIQYF. The DNA for the CDR3 is TGTGCCACCAGTGACTCCCGGGAGGCAAACATTCAGTACTTC.

The chain links TRBV6-5 to TRBJ2-2; unclear D gene. Germline V CDR1 and CDR2: MNHEY, SVGAGI. V lost 7 bases and J lost 1, with 10 bases in between. This CDR3 is built from 14 residues. DNA for the CDR3: TGTGCCAGCAAGAAGAGTGGGAACACCGGGGAGCTGTTTTTT. Amino acid sequence: CASKKSGNTGELFF.

This clone has just one count. This CDR3 reads CASRVAELSTDTQYF. CDR3 DNA sequence: TGTGCCAGCAGGGTAGCGGAACTTAGCACAGATACGCAGTATTTT. This chain uses TRBV27 with TRBJ2-3; maybe TRBD2 (6 bases). The CDR3 length is 15 residues. The ends were cut back, 6 bases at V and 0 bases at J, with 13 bases in the middle. Germline CDR1 MNHEY, CDR2 SMNVEV (reference sequence).

This chain joins TRBV15 and TRBJ1-5, with D possibly matching TRBD1 (6 bases). Germline CDR1 is LNHNV and CDR2 is YYDKDF (reference sequence). Trimming left V 6 bases short and J 4 bases short, with 13 bases between. The CDR3 spans 14 residues. The CDR3 spells CATRTLQGNQPQHF. CDR3 sequence (DNA): TGTGCCACCAGGACATTACAGGGAAATCAGCCCCAGCATTTT.

This clone occurred a few times. The rearrangement joins TRBV7-9 to TRBJ1-6; D not resolved. The CDR3 consists of 14 residues. V lost 5 bases and J lost 10, with 15 bases in between. Germline V gene sequence: CDR1 SEHNR, CDR2 FQNEAQ (reference sequence). The CDR3 is CASSLDLAGSPLHF. The CDR3 nucleotides are TGTGCCAGCAGCCTTGACTTAGCCGGGTCACCCCTCCACTTT.

V is TRBV28 and J is TRBJ2-5, with TRBD2 matching 7 bases. The CDR3 has 14 residues. Germline trimming cut 11 bases from V and 0 bases from J; bases unmatched to any gene: 9. The germline CDR1 and CDR2 sequences are MDHEN and SYDVKM. The CDR3 region is CAGGGGMHQETQYF. In nucleotides, the CDR3 is TGTGCCGGGGGGGGTGGAATGCACCAAGAGACCCAGTACTTC.

This chain connects TRBV2 to TRBJ2-1, with D maybe TRBD2 (5 bases). Germline CDR1 and CDR2: SNHLY and FYNNEI. Trimming cost V 3 bases and J 7 bases, with 10 bases left between them. This CDR3 has 13 residues. CDR3 sequence: CASSDTSWNEQFF. The CDR3 DNA follows: TGTGCCAGCAGTGACACTAGTTGGAATGAGCAGTTCTTC.

There are a few counts of this clone. DNA for the CDR3: TGTGCCAGCAGTTGGGCAGGGGTAACTGAAGCTTTCTTT. Its translation: CASSWAGVTEAFF. V usage is TRBV28 and J usage is TRBJ1-1; D is possibly TRBD1 (6 bases). The ends were cut back, 4 bases at V and 5 bases at J, with 11 bases in the middle. The CDR3 contains 13 residues. Germline V gives CDR1 MDHEN, CDR2 SYDVKM.

The rearrangement joins TRBV5-4 to TRBJ1-2, with 7 bases matching TRBD1. Germline V lookup: CDR1 SGHNT, CDR2 YYREEE (reference sequence). The CDR3 has 13 amino acids. V lost 6 bases to trimming and J lost 7 bases; unmatched junction nucleotides: 9. CDR3 coding DNA: TGTGCCAGCAATGACAGGGCGGCTAGTGGCTACACCTTC. This translates into CASNDRAASGYTF.